Below, one TCR beta chain is given with its context. This receptor's antigen is unknown. Base qualities were left out, and no much larger clone turns up one base away. The CDR3 regions of human TCRbeta chains were analyzed by immunosequencing. On the study's bioinformatics: TCRs in the repertoires were matched against a reference library of SARS-CoV-2-specific TCRs that had been generated with the MIRA antigen-specificity platform. Breadth was defined as the fraction of unique TCRs that were SARS-CoV-2-associated. Depth was defined as the fraction of total T cells that were SARS-CoV-2-associated. Using the MIRA data, each spike-specific TCR was mapped to the spike region that the TCR reacts to and placed in a CD4 or CD8 class. Log10-transformed breadth and depth values were compared by one-way ANOVA with Sidak's multiple comparisons tests. The clones in this table, taken by TCRdb from immuneACCESS, are in-frame only. Not every clone is retained; where verified, under half of the shortfall comes from an unresolved V gene, and the cause of the rest is unknown. V, J and clone size are taken as reported in that table, and D and trimming were inferred from the DNA itself. The sample includes about 120,000 clones, with under 95% observed a single time. The top ten hold less than 6.5% of the sample.

The data stem from a study of T cell responses to AZD1222 COVID-19 vaccine (dated by TCRdb to about 2021). Concerning the study at large: Because spike-specific TCR depth and breadth did not differ between the two schedules, AZD1222 recipients who got a second dose at roughly 4 weeks were pooled with those who got a second dose at roughly 12 weeks. A total of around 240 trial participants underwent TCR sequencing, of whom approximately 200 had received two doses of AZD1222 and approximately 26 had received two doses of the MenACWY control vaccine. Enrollment into the trials was organized by age into subgroups of 18-55, 56-69 and 70-plus years, and those subgroups contained roughly 140, 27 and 60 TCR-sequenced participants, respectively.

Read against the paper, the sample's time point label means: baseline before first vaccination. The vaccinee samples were drawn from two UK trials, COV001 and COV002, one of which was a single-blind randomized controlled phase 2/3 trial testing AZD1222 (ChAdOx1 nCoV-19) in healthy adults. Trial participant PBMC samples were collected at day 0 and day 28 after the second dose for TCRbeta chain sequencing. The germline ends are 13 bases apart after V is trimmed by 4 bases and J by 1 base. The CDR3 runs 15 amino acids, cysteine and phenylalanine included. The read is trimmed to its CDR3 DNA, 45 bases read in frame from base 1. Taken from the germline V gene (reference sequence), the CDR1 and CDR2 loops are MNHEY and SMNVEV. Broader findings and caveats from the paper: CD4 TCRs associated with the vaccine covered the entire spike protein, and the dominant responses were in regions 160-218 and 743-854. In the small 56-69-year group, the increase in depth fell short of significance, most likely because of low power. Most participants were white British and females outnumbered males, and the authors suggested that clonal diversity may have been underestimated. Reportedly, close to half of the unique spike-specific TCRs recognized epitopes lying outside the regions that are mutated in the B.1.351 and B.1.1.7 variants. Because no day 14 peak-response samples were available, repertoires were characterized only after the peak T cell response. A significant rise in spike-specific TCR breadth and depth was observed after two AZD1222 doses relative to day 0 and relative to MenACWY recipients. Conclusions about previously exposed vaccinees are limited because only five or six AZD1222 recipients were SARS-CoV-2 seropositive at baseline.

The chain links TRBV27 with TRBJ1-2; no D gene can be assigned with confidence. The sequenced sample was peripheral blood, obtained on day 0 of AZD1222 vaccination. The clonotype was recovered from an adult in good health. The sequenced DNA: TGTGCCAGCAGTTCTTTACTACGGCATAACTATGGCTACACCTTC. It translates as CASSSLLRHNYGYTF.